The 28 T cell receptor beta chains below come from one sample, sequenced in a study of blood T cell repertoires in COVID-19. Measured with immunoSEQ multiplex PCR; TCRdb has only the in-frame clones, and not every one. The data show approximately 210,000 clones, approximately 85% seen once. Sequencing was done on a sample of peripheral blood. The receptors were gathered from a woman aged 45 to 65 with active or convalescent COVID-19.

The chain joins TRBV19 to TRBJ1-6, with D possibly being TRBD1 (5 bases). Trimming took off 3 bases at V and 7 bases at J, with 10 bases between the two ends. This CDR3 has 14 residues. Germline loops: CDR1 LNHDA, CDR2 SQIVND (reference sequence). The CDR3 nucleotides are TGTGCCAGTAGTATTGGGCAGGGAAATTCACCCCTCCACTTT. Amino acid sequence: CASSIGQGNSPLHF.

This clone was detected only a few times. V usage is TRBV5-6 and J usage is TRBJ1-1; D not certain. The V gene lost 0 bases and the J gene lost 8 bases, with 14 bases spanning the gap. From germline, CDR1 is SGHDT and CDR2 YYEEEE. The CDR3 spans 14 residues. CDR3 amino acids: CASSLAWRRGEAFF. Written as DNA, the CDR3 is TGTGCCAGCAGCTTGGCTTGGCGGCGGGGAGAAGCTTTCTTT.

The chain carries TRBV6-4 and TRBJ1-1; D may be TRBD1 (5 bases). Per germline, CDR1 MRHNA and CDR2 SNTAGT. The CDR3 extends over 14 amino acids. V was cut by 0 bases and J by 5 bases, with 10 bases left in between. The CDR3 here is CASSDSSKGTEAFF. CDR3 nucleotides: TGTGCCAGCAGTGACTCTAGTAAGGGGACTGAAGCTTTCTTT.

J is TRBJ2-3 and V is TRBV11-3, with D tentatively TRBD2 (7 bases). Between the trimmed V and J ends, which lost 5 bases and 1 base, there was a span of 19 bases. CDR1 and CDR2 from the germline V gene are SGHNT and YENEEA. The CDR3 sequence is 17 residues long. Here the CDR3 DNA reads TGTGCCAGCAGCCCTAAAAGGGGGGGAGCCCGCACAGATACGCAGTATTTT. Translated: CASSPKRGGARTDTQYF.

V gene TRBV15 combines with J gene TRBJ2-3; a weak D match, TRBD1 (5 bases). The CDR3 has 15 amino acids. The germline gives CDR1 LNHNV, CDR2 YYDKDF (reference sequence). V dropped 1 base and J dropped 5 bases, with 13 bases sitting between them. This CDR3 reads CATSRGGGLGDTQYF. The CDR3 bases are TGTGCCACCAGCAGAGGGGGCGGATTGGGAGATACGCAGTATTTT.

The J gene is TRBJ2-4, the V gene TRBV10-1; D perhaps matches TRBD1 (6 bases). The CDR3 has 13 amino acids. V lost 5 bases and J lost 6, with 11 bases in between. Germline values: CDR1 WNHNN, CDR2 SYGVQD (reference sequence). The CDR3 region has the DNA TGCGCCAGCAGTTCCCAGGGGACAAACATTCAGTACTTC. Translated, it gives CASSSQGTNIQYF.

The V gene is TRBV9, the J gene TRBJ2-1, with TRBD2 matching 7 bases. The CDR3 is 15 residues long. The germline CDR1 and CDR2 sequences are SGDLS and YYNGEE. Trimming at V came to 4 bases and at J to 6 bases, leaving 10 bases not matched to a gene. The CDR3 DNA reads TGTGCCAGCAGCCTCCCGGGGGGTGACCGCAATGAGCAGTTCTTC. Amino acids: CASSLPGGDRNEQFF.

The gene calls are TRBV12-3 or TRBV12-4 and TRBJ2-1; the match to TRBD2 covers 10 bases. This CDR3 is built from 13 residues. Trimming took 8 bases from V and 6 from J; bases not matched to a gene: 4. The chain's CDR3 is CASVSGGINEQFF. DNA of the CDR3: TGTGCCAGCGTTAGCGGGGGGATCAATGAGCAGTTCTTC.

This chain connects TRBV5-8 to TRBJ2-1, with 8 bases matching TRBD2. The V and J ends lost 5 bases and 3 bases, in that order; junction bases with no gene match: 7. CDR1 and CDR2 (germline): SGHTS, YDEGEE. This CDR3 is 15 amino acids long. DNA of the CDR3: TGTGCCAGCAGTCCAGGACTAGCCTTCTACAATGAGCAGTTCTTC. Translating gives CASSPGLAFYNEQFF.

The rearrangement links TRBV7-3 to TRBJ2-1, with D unresolved. Germline assignment: CDR1 SGHTA and CDR2 FQGTGA. The length of the CDR3 is 15 residues. Between the trimmed V and J ends, which lost 5 bases and 0 bases, there was a span of 11 bases. The CDR3 DNA reads as TGTGCCAGCAGCATCGCACCCGGCTCCTACAATGAGCAGTTCTTC. As protein: CASSIAPGSYNEQFF.

The chain combines TRBV29-1 with TRBJ2-1; TRBD2 matches at 10 bases. The germline CDR1 and CDR2 sequences are SQVTM and ANQGSEA. This CDR3 contains 16 residues. Losses at the gene ends were 0 bases for V and 5 bases for J; bases not matched to a gene: 7. The CDR3 loop is CSVEEVGSGRNNEQFF. As DNA, the CDR3 is TGCAGCGTTGAAGAAGTAGGTAGCGGGAGGAACAATGAGCAGTTCTTC.

The V call is TRBV6-5, the J call TRBJ1-1, with D uncertain. The ends were cut back, 6 bases at V and 1 base at J, with 12 bases in the middle. Per germline, CDR1 MNHEY and CDR2 SVGAGI. The CDR3 runs to 14 residues. The CDR3 spells CASRPDTRNTEAFF. The CDR3 DNA follows: TGTGCCAGCAGACCCGACACCAGGAACACTGAAGCTTTCTTT.

This chain joins TRBV12-3 or TRBV12-4 and TRBJ1-6; no clear D gene. The CDR3 totals 13 residues. V shed 5 bases and J shed 7 bases, with 9 bases lying between them. The CDR3 here is CASSVLVNSPLHF. The CDR3 bases are TGTGCCAGCAGTGTTCTTGTGAATTCACCCCTCCACTTT.

The rearrangement uses TRBV24-1 and TRBJ1-2, with D maybe TRBD1 (5 bases). Trimming left V 0 bases short and J 3 bases short, with 7 bases between. Looked up from germline, CDR1 is KGHDR and CDR2 is SFDVKD. There are 14 residues in the CDR3. CDR3 bases: TGTGCCACCAGTGATTTGGACAGTGACTATGGCTACACCTTC. It codes for CATSDLDSDYGYTF.

The chain couples TRBV5-1 to TRBJ1-4; D is unresolved. The CDR3 spans 14 residues. V dropped 0 bases and J dropped 5 bases, with 8 bases sitting between them. Germline V gene lookup returns CDR1 SGHRS and CDR2 YFSETQ. The CDR3 sequence: CASSLARLNEKLFF. The CDR3 DNA sequence: TGCGCCAGCAGCTTGGCCAGGTTGAATGAAAAACTGTTTTTT.

The chain joins TRBV2 to TRBJ1-2; a possible D gene is TRBD1 (6 bases). Germline CDR1 reads SNHLY; CDR2 reads FYNNEI. V lost 8 bases to trimming and J lost 3 bases, with 19 bases between them. There are 15 residues in the CDR3. CDR3 bases: TGTGCCAGCCACTACTCGAGGACAGTAGACTATGGCTACACCTTC. As protein: CASHYSRTVDYGYTF.

V and J are TRBV10-2 and TRBJ2-5; TRBD2 agrees at 14 bases. J was trimmed by 5 bases and V by 6 bases; bases with no gene match: 2. The CDR3 contains 14 residues. The germline CDR1 and CDR2 sequences are WSHSY and SAAADI. As DNA, the CDR3 is TGCGCCAGCAGGGGACTAGCGGGAGAGGAGACCCAGTACTTC. Its protein is CASRGLAGEETQYF.

This chain uses TRBV15 with TRBJ2-1, with D maybe TRBD2 (5 bases). Germline assignment: CDR1 LNHNV and CDR2 YYDKDF (reference sequence). The CDR3 loop spans 18 amino acids. Between the trimmed V and J ends, which lost 2 bases and 2 bases, there was a span of 19 bases. The CDR3 DNA follows: TGTGCCACCAGCAGACCCGAAGGGTACGGGGTGGCCTACAATGAGCAGTTCTTC. The encoded protein is CATSRPEGYGVAYNEQFF. Full variable domain (rest looked up from reference TRBV15 and TRBJ2-1): DAMVIQNPRYQVTQFGKPVTLSCSQTLNHNVMYWYQQKSSQAPKLLFHYYDKDFNNEADTPDNFQSRRPNTSFCFLDIRSPGLGDTAMYLCATSRPEGYGVAYNEQFFGPGTRLTVL.

The chain recombines TRBV10-3 with TRBJ2-3, with 8 bases fitting TRBD2. The CDR3 is 14 residues long. With 7 bases clipped from V and 1 base from J, the junction kept 4 bases outside the gene matches. The germline V gene encodes CDR1 ENHRY and CDR2 SYGVKD. Written as DNA, the CDR3 is TGTGCCATCAATCCGACTAGCGGCACAGATACGCAGTATTTT. Encoded protein: CAINPTSGTDTQYF.

This chain uses TRBV4-1 with TRBJ1-3, with D possibly being TRBD1 (6 bases). Germline CDR1 and CDR2: MGHRA and YSYEKL. The CDR3 extends over 16 amino acids. The V gene lost 3 bases and the J gene lost 4 bases, with 16 bases spanning the gap. CDR3 nucleotides: TGCGCCAGCAGCCACGTACAGGGCTTTAAGGGAAACACCATATATTTT. Its protein product is CASSHVQGFKGNTIYF.

This clone occurred once. V usage is TRBV2 and J usage is TRBJ2-7; 7 bases are shared with TRBD2. This CDR3 region has 14 residues. Trimming cost V 5 bases and J 6 bases; bases outside gene matches: 10. CDR1 and CDR2 from the germline V gene are SNHLY and FYNNEI. The CDR3, as DNA: TGTGCCAGCAGTCGCGACGGCCGCGGGGGCGAGCAGTACTTC. This gives the protein CASSRDGRGGEQYF.

The J gene is TRBJ2-1, the V gene TRBV19, with TRBD2 identical over 14 bases. CDR3 size: 16 residues. Germline assignment: CDR1 LNHDA and CDR2 SQIVND (reference sequence). The junction had 12 bases not matched to a gene; V was cut back by 4 bases and J by 13 bases. The CDR3 is CASSNAPGLAGVNQFF. DNA for the CDR3: TGTGCCAGTAGTAACGCACCGGGACTAGCGGGGGTAAACCAGTTCTTC.

This clone was counted ten times or more. V usage is TRBV29-1 and J usage is TRBJ2-7; D possibly corresponds to TRBD1 (6 bases). CDR1 SQVTM and CDR2 ANQGSEA come from the germline V gene. The ends were cut back, 4 bases at V and 5 bases at J, with 9 bases in the middle. CDR3 length: 11 amino acids. CDR3 amino acids: CSVAQGNEQYF. The DNA for the CDR3 is TGCAGCGTTGCGCAGGGGAACGAGCAGTACTTC.

This clone showed up just a few times. The CDR3 DNA follows: TGTGCCAGCAGGGGGGACAGCTCTTCACCCCTCCACTTT. Residues: CASRGDSSSPLHF. V is TRBV11-2 and J is TRBJ1-6; 7 bases are a match to TRBD1. The CDR3 contains 13 residues. J gave up 9 bases and V 6 bases, and 5 bases lay outside the gene matches. Germline loops: CDR1 SGHAT, CDR2 FQNNGV. Complete variable domain (other parts from reference TRBV11-2 and TRBJ1-6): EAGVAQSPRYKIIEKRQSVAFWCNPISGHATLYWYQQILGQGPKLLIQFQNNGVVDDSQLPKDRFSAERLKGVDSTLKIQPAKLEDSAVYLCASRGDSSSPLHFGNGTRLTVT.

The rearrangement links TRBV29-1 to TRBJ2-1; 7 bases match TRBD2. The germline gives CDR1 SQVTM, CDR2 ANQGSEA. The CDR3 extends over 14 amino acids. Unmatched junction bases numbered 9, after V lost 3 bases and J lost 7 bases. The CDR3 reads CSVEGWGRENEQFF. For the CDR3, the DNA is TGCAGCGTTGAGGGTTGGGGGAGGGAGAATGAGCAGTTCTTC.

The genes are TRBV10-3 and TRBJ1-1, with unresolved D. The CDR3 is 15 amino acids. Trimming shortened V by 0 bases and J by 1 base, and 9 bases separated the two germline ends. Germline V CDR1 and CDR2: ENHRY, SYGVKD. The CDR3 region has the DNA TGTGCCATCAGTGAGTCGAATCGACAGAACACTGAAGCTTTCTTT. This codes for CAISESNRQNTEAFF.

A word on this clone: This specimen includes other DNA sequences encoding the same CDR3. The chain joins TRBV29-1 to TRBJ1-3, with D maybe TRBD1 (6 bases). CDR1 is SQVTM, CDR2 ANQGSEA, per germline. Trimming took 3 bases from V and 2 from J, leaving 8 bases between them. This CDR3 comprises 13 residues. The DNA of the CDR3 is TGCAGCGTTGAGTCAGGGGCTGGAAACACCATATATTTT. Amino acids: CSVESGAGNTIYF.

The genes are TRBV7-9 and TRBJ1-2; 9 positions agree with TRBD1. Trimming took 6 bases from V and 7 from J; bases not matched to a gene: 15. The CDR3 sequence is 16 residues long. From germline, CDR1 is SEHNR and CDR2 FQNEAQ (reference sequence). The DNA of the CDR3 is TGTGCCAGCAGGCGCCCCGGGACAGGGAAAACGGCTGGCTACACCTTC. Its protein is CASRRPGTGKTAGYTF.